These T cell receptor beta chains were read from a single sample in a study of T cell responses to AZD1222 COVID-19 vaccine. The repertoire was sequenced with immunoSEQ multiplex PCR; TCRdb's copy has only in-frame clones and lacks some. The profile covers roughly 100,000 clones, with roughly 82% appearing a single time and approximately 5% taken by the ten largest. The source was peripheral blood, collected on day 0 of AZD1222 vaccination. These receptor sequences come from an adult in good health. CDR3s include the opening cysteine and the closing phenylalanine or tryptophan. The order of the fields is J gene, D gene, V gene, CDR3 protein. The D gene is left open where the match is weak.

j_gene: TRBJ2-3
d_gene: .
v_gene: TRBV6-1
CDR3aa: CASSDGVGTDTQYF

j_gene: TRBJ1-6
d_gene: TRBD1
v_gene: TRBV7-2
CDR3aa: CASSSGGGRNSPLHF

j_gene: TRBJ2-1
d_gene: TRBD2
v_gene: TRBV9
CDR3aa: CASSAGWASGVNEQFF

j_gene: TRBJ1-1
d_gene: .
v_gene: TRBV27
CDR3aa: CASSLSEGWRTEAFF

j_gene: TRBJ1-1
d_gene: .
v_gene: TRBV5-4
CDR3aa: CASSNRGSNPEAFF

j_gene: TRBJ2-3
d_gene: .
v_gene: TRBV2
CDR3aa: CASSEAWRVFPDTQYF

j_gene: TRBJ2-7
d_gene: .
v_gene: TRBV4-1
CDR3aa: CASSQLGWTATTGEQYF

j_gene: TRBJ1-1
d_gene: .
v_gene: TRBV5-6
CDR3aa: CASSLQTGPNTEAFF

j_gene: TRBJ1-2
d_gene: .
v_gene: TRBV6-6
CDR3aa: CASSYSSKGRGYGYTF

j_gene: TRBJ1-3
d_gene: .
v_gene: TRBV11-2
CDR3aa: CASSLDPRTRNTIYF

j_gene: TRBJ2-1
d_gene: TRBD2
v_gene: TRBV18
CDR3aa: CASSPAGGDYNEQFF

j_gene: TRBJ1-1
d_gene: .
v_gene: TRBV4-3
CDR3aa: CASSQDRLTEAFF

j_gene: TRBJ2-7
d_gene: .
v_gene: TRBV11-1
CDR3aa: CASSLQGTYEQYF

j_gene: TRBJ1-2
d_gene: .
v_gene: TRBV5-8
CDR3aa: CASSLLGSINYGYTF

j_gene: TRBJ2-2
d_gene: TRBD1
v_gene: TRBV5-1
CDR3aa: CASQSTGTDTGELFF

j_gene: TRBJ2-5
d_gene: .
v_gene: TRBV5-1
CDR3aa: CASSFKETQYF

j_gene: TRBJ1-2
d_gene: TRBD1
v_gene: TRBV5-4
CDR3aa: CASNPRQGYGYTF

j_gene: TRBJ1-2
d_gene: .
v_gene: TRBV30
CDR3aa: CACARQSYGYTF

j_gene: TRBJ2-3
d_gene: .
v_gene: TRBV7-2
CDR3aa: CASSLSPGGTDTQYF

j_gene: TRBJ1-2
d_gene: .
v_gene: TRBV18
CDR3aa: CASSPRAEDVYGYTF

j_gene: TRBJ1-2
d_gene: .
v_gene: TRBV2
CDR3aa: CASSATGLGGIGYTF

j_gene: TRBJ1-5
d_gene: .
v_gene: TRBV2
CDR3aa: CASREDSYSNQPQHF

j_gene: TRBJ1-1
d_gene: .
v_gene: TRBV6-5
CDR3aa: CASSYVRDADTEAFF

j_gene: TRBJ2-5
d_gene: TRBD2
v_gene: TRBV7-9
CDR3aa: CASRPGTSLETQYF

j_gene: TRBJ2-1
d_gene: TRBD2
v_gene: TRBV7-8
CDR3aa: CASSPSGGRNEQFF

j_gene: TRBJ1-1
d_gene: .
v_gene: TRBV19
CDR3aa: CASSIGDVNTEAFF

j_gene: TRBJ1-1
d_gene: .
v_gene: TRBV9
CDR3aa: CASRQGPGRTEAFF

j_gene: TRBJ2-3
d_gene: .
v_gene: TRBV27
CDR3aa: CASPIVGLPTDTQYF

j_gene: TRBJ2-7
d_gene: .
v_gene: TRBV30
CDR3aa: CAWSVRGSRTYEQYF

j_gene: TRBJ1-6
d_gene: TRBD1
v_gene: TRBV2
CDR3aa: CASSESRGANSPLHF

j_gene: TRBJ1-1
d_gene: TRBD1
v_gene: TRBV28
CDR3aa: CASSPRTGRKGNTEAFF

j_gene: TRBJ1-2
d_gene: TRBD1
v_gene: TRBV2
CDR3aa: CASSRDRGLYGYTF

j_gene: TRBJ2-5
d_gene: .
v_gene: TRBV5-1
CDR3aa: CASSSLETQYF

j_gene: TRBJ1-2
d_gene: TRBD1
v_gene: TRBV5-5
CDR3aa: CASSSTGGYGYTF

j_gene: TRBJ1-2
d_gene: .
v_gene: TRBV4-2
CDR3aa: CASSQVSGQNYGYTF

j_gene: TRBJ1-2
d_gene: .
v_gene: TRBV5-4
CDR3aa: CASSPRGGQNYGYTF

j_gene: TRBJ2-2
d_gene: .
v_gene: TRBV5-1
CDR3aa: CASGQPGTGELFF

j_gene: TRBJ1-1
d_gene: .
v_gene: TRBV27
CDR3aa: CASSHHMGGAQGRAFF

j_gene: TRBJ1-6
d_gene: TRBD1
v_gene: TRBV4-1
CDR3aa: CASSQVGQGVLAYNSPLHF

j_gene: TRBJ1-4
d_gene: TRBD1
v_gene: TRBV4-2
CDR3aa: CASRADRGSEKLFF

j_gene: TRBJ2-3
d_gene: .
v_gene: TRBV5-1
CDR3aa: CASSLQGSDTQYF

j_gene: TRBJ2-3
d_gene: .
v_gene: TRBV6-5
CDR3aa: CASTRQIGTDTQYF

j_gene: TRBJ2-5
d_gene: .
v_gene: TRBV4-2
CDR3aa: CASSQYGSQETQYF

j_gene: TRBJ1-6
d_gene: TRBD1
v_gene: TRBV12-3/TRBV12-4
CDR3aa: CASRTGGESPLHF

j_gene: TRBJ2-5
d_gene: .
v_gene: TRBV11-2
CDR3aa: CASSPGTVQETQYF

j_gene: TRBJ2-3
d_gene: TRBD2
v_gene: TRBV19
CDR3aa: CASSLGLVSTDTQYF

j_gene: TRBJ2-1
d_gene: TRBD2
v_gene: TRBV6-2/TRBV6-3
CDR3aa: CASSVTSGGYNEQFF

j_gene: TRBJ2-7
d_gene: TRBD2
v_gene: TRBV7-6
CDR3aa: CASSLERGALYEQYF

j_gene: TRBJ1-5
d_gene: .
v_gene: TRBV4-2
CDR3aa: CASSHNRGNQPQHF

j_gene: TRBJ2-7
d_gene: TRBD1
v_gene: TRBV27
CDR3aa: CASSPDGQVFPYEQYF

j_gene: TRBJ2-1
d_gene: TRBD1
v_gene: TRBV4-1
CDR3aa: CASSGQGSEQFF